The following is a TCR beta chain sequence with its context. Its specificity is unknown. These data belong to a study of vaccination and CD4 T cells after COVID-19. Study-wide context: Samples taken post-COVID came a median 101 days after diagnosis, ranging from 35 to 161. In culture, cells were exposed to overlapping spike peptides from SARS-CoV-2, HCoV-NL63, HCoV-OC43 and HCoV-229E.

There are 13 residues in the CDR3. Germline CDR1 SGHAT, CDR2 FQNNGV. V was pared by 4 bases and J by 4 bases, with 8 bases between. Treatment denoted: roughly 11-day PBMC culture with coronavirus spike peptide pools or control peptides (ViraFEST assay). ViraFEST enlarged antigen-specific T cell populations with peptide pools and afterwards sequenced TCRs. Cultured CD4+ T cell DNA underwent sequencing with the Oncomine TCR Beta short-read assay. MiXCR, run by TCRdb on the PCR reads, gives a single entry per CDR3 protein. The data hold roughly 11,000 distinct CDR3 sequences, with approximately 43% observed a single time.

The sample taken for sequencing was CD4+ T cells from blood, cultured in vitro. This sequence originates from a human donor who had recovered from COVID-19. This chain links TRBV11-2 with TRBJ1-3; D call uncertain. CDR3 amino acids: CASSYISGNTIYF. The CDR3 coding sequence is TGTGCCAGCAGCTACATCTCCGGAAACACCATATATTTT.